This T cell receptor beta chain was identified during a study of beta chain features in type 1 diabetes. The entirety of the isolated RNA underwent reverse transcription, so expressed TCRB transcripts were sequenced. Here immunoSEQ multiplex PCR was the method, and the copy in TCRdb shows in-frame clones only, minus some. This sample has under 300,000 clones; roughly 24% occur once, and the top ten carry around 0.012%. Trimming left V 7 bases short and J 4 bases short, with 11 bases between. The CDR3 spans 11 residues. CDR1 and CDR2 (germline): SQVTM, ANQGSEA. A few counts support this clone. Its antigen is not identified. Study results and limitations: For Type 1 diabetes patients, all four CD4+ subsets carried TCRB CDR3s that were moderately but significantly shorter. The naive, central memory and Treg TCRB repertoires looked more alike in patients than they did in healthy donors.

The specimen sequenced was naive CD4+ T cells from blood. The chain combines TRBV29-1 with TRBJ2-7, with a possible D match to TRBD2 (5 bases). This sequence was found in a woman in her 30s with type 1 diabetes. CDR3 coding DNA: TGCAGCGGGACCGGGGAGTACGAGCAGTACTTC. Protein: CSGTGEYEQYF.